This T cell receptor beta chain was sequenced for a study of blood T cell repertoires in COVID-19. Study details: Samples representing acute and convalescent COVID-19 were sourced from the United States, Italy and Spain. The analysed material was cDNA or gDNA that came from T cells, B-cell-depleted T cells, or PBMCs.

This CDR3 has 12 amino acids. CDR1 and CDR2 from the germline V gene are MDHEN and SYDVKM. V was pared by 9 bases and J by 8 bases, with 7 bases of the junction left unmatched. Per the original data handling: Estimates of nucleated cell counts were drawn from the amplification of reference gene primers. Profiling relied on immunoSEQ multiplex PCR, and the TCRdb table lists in-frame clones only, not all of them. V, J and clone size are taken as reported in that table, and D and trimming were inferred from the DNA itself. The sample lists 190,000 or so clones; more than 75% were seen once. Material for sequencing was peripheral blood. The genes are TRBV28 and TRBJ1-5; 7 bases are shared with TRBD1. The origin of this receptor is a man aged 40-55 years with active or convalescent COVID-19. The CDR3 sequence: CASRGQGEPQHF. CDR3 nucleotides: TGTGCCAGTAGGGGGCAGGGTGAGCCCCAGCATTTT.